The present T cell receptor beta chain was sequenced within a study of early T cells in non-severe SARS-CoV-2 infection. The CDR3 spans 14 residues. Trimming stripped 3 bases from V and 7 bases from J, with 13 bases between. CDR1 is KGHSH and CDR2 is LQKENI in the germline V gene. Each single cDNA molecule received a unique molecular identifier. Via MiXCR, TCRdb re-called the 5' RACE reads, giving one row per CDR3 protein. The data show around 67,000 distinct CDR3 sequences, around 11% seen once. This clonotype showed up many times. The chain employs TRBV18 and TRBJ1-5, with D possibly TRBD1 on 5 matching bases. This receptor was identified in an adult who was a healthcare worker with PCR-confirmed SARS-CoV-2 infection or an uninfected control (not recorded which). What was sequenced was whole blood. The CDR3 reads CASSPNRGEQPQHF. As DNA, the CDR3 is TGTGCCAGCTCACCCAACCGGGGGGAGCAGCCCCAGCATTTT.